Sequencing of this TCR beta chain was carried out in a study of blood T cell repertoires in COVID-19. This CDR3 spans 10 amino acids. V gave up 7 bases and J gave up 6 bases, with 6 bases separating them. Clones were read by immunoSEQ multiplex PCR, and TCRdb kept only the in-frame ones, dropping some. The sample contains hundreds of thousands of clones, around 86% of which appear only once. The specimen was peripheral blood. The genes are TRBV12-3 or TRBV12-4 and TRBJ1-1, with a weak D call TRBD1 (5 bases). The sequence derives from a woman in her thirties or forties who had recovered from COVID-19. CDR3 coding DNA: TGTGCCAGCATGGGGCCTGAAGCTTTCTTT. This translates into CASMGPEAFF.